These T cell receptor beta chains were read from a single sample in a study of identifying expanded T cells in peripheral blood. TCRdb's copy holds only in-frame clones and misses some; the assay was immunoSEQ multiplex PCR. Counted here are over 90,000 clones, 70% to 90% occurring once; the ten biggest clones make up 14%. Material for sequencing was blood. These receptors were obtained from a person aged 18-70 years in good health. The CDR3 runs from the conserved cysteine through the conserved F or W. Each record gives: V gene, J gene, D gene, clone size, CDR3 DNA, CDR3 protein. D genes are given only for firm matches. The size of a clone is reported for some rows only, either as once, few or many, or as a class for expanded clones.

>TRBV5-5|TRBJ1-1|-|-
TGTGCCAGCAGCTTGGGGGCGCTCGGCAAGGACACTGAAGCTTTCTTT
CASSLGALGKDTEAFF
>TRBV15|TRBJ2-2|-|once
TGTGCCACCAGCCGGACATTTTTCGGGGAGCTGTTTTTT
CATSRTFFGELFF
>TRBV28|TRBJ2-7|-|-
TGTGCCAGCAGCCCCACAGGGATCTCCTCCTACGAGCAGTACTTC
CASSPTGISSYEQYF
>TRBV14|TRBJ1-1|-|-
TGTGCCAGCAGCCAAGTAGGGGGGAACACTGAAGCTTTCTTT
CASSQVGGNTEAFF
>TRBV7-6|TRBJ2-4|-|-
TGTGCCGGAACCCTCCGGGGACCGGCCAAAAACATTCAGTACTTC
CAGTLRGPAKNIQYF
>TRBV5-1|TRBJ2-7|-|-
TGCGCCAGCAGCTTGACGGCCTCCTACGAGCAGTACTTC
CASSLTASYEQYF
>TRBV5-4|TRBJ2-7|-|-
TGTGCCAGCAGCTTGGGGAGATCCTCCTGGGGCGAGCAGTACTTC
CASSLGRSSWGEQYF
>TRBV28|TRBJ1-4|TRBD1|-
TGTGCCAGCAGGCCGGGACAGGCGACAGAAAAACTGTTTTTT
CASRPGQATEKLFF
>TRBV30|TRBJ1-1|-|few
TGTGCCTGGTCTATAGGGTTTCACAGGAACACTGAAGCTTTCTTT
CAWSIGFHRNTEAFF
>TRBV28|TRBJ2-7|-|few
TGTGCCAGCTGGGGTAGGGACGAGCAGTACTTC
CASWGRDEQYF
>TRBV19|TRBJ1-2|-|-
TGTGCCAGTAGTATAGTACCAACTAACTATGGCTACACCTTC
CASSIVPTNYGYTF
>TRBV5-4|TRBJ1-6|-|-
TGTGCCAGCAGCTCGAGACTGAGCTCCTATAATTCACCCCTCCACTTT
CASSSRLSSYNSPLHF
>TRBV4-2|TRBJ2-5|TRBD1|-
TGTGCCAGCAGCCGCCAGACAGGGGAACAAGAGACCCAGTACTTC
CASSRQTGEQETQYF
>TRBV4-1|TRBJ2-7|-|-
TGCGCCAGCAGCCAAGTTAATTTGGTGTCCTACGGCGAGCAGTACTTC
CASSQVNLVSYGEQYF
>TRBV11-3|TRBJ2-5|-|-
TGTGCCAGCAGCTTAGATGGAGCGTTGGGAGAGACCCAGTACTTC
CASSLDGALGETQYF
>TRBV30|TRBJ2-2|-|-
TGTGCCTGGAGAAGGGGGAGCACCGGGGAGCTGTTTTTT
CAWRRGSTGELFF
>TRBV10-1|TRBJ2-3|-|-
TGCGCCAGCAGTGCTAGCGGAGGGGGGACAGATACGCAGTATTTT
CASSASGGGTDTQYF
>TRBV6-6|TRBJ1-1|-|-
TGTGCCAGCAGTTACTCGAATCGGGAGAACACTGAAGCTTTCTTT
CASSYSNRENTEAFF
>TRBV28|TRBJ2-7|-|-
TGTGCCAGCAGTTTATCGGGCCGGGAGCAGTACTTC
CASSLSGREQYF
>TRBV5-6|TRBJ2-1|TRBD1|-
TGTGCCAGCAGCTTGACGCCGACAGGGTCCGAACGGGCCTACAATGAGCAGTTCTTC
CASSLTPTGSERAYNEQFF
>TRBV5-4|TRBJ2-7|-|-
TGTGCCAGCAGCTCGGCTAACGGCTACGAGCAGTACTTC
CASSSANGYEQYF
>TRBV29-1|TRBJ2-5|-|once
TGCAGCGTTGAAGATCCATACAGTCAAGAGACCCAGTACTTC
CSVEDPYSQETQYF
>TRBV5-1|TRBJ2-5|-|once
TGCGCCAGCAGCTTGGACAGGCCTCAAGAGACCCAGTACTTC
CASSLDRPQETQYF
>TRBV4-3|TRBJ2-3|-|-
TGCGCCAGCAGCCAGGGGGACGTCCCAAGCCAGCCGCAGTATTTT
CASSQGDVPSQPQYF
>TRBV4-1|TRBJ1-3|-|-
TGCGCCAGCAGTCCAACCCACTCTGGAAACACCATATATTTT
CASSPTHSGNTIYF
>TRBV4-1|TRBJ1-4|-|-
TGCGCCAGCAGCCAAGACCGGACTAATGAAAAACTGTTTTTT
CASSQDRTNEKLFF
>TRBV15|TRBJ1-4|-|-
TGTGCCACCAGCAGAGATAAGGGCTGGGGTGAAAAACTGTTTTTT
CATSRDKGWGEKLFF
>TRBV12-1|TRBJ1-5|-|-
TGTGCCAGCAGCCTTCTGGACAGGGCCATTAGCAATCAGCCCCAGCATTTT
CASSLLDRAISNQPQHF
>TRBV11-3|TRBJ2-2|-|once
TGTGCCAGCAGCTTACAGGGGCAGTCCACCGGGGAGCTGTTTTTT
CASSLQGQSTGELFF
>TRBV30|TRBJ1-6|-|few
TGTGCCTGGAAGGCAGCAGACGATTCACCCCTCCACTTT
CAWKAADDSPLHF
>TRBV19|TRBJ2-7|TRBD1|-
TGTGCCAGTAGTAGGGGACAGGGGTTAAGCGAGCAGTACTTC
CASSRGQGLSEQYF
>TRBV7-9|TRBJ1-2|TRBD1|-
TGTGCCAGCAGCCCGGCGGTAATGACAGGGAGAGGGGTTGGCTACACCTTC
CASSPAVMTGRGVGYTF
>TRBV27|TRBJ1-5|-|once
TGTGCCAGCAGTACAACGACAGGAAGCCGGATTCATCAGCCCCAGCATTTT
CASSTTTGSRIHQPQHF
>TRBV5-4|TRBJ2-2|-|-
TGTGCCAGCAGCCCGCCCAGTGTCAACACCGGGGAGCTGTTTTTT
CASSPPSVNTGELFF
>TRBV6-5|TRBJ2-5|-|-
TGTGCCAGCAGAGCCGGGACCCAAGAGACCCAGTACTTC
CASRAGTQETQYF
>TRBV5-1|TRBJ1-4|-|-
TGCGCCAGCAGCTTCGGACAGCGAGCTGCAACTAATGAAAAACTGTTTTTT
CASSFGQRAATNEKLFF
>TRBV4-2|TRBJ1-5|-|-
TGTGCCAGCAGCGCAGGGGTCTATAGCAATCAGCCCCAGCATTTT
CASSAGVYSNQPQHF
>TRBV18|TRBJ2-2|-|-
TGTGCCAGCTCAATCCGGGACGGGAACACCGGGGAGCTGTTTTTT
CASSIRDGNTGELFF
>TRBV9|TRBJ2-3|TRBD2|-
TGTGCCAGCAGCGACGGGACTAGCCCAGATACGCAGTATTTT
CASSDGTSPDTQYF
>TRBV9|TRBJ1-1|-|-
TGTGCCAGCAGCGTAGGCAGGACCTATGGGAACACTGAAGCTTTCTTT
CASSVGRTYGNTEAFF
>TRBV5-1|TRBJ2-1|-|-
TGCGCCAGCAGCTTTACCGGGATTAGCATGAATGAGCAGTTCTTC
CASSFTGISMNEQFF
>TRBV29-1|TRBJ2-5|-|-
TGCAGCGTTGAAGATCAGGGGCAAGAGACCCAGTACTTC
CSVEDQGQETQYF
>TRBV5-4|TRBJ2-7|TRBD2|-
TGTGCCAGCAGCTTGGACGGCGGGAGGGTCTACGAGCAGTACTTC
CASSLDGGRVYEQYF
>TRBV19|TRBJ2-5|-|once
TGTGCCAGTAATCACGGGCCCCAAGAGACCCAGTACTTC
CASNHGPQETQYF
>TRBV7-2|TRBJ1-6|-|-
TGTGCCAGCAGCTTAGTGTTGGGGTCACCCCTCCACTTT
CASSLVLGSPLHF
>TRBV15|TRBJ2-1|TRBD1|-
TGTGCCACCAGCAGAATAGACGGGACAGGGTACGACCCGCAGTTCTTC
CATSRIDGTGYDPQFF
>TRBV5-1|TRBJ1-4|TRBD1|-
TGCGCCAGCAGCTTGGCGGGGACAGGGGTGGGAAAACTGTTTTTT
CASSLAGTGVGKLFF